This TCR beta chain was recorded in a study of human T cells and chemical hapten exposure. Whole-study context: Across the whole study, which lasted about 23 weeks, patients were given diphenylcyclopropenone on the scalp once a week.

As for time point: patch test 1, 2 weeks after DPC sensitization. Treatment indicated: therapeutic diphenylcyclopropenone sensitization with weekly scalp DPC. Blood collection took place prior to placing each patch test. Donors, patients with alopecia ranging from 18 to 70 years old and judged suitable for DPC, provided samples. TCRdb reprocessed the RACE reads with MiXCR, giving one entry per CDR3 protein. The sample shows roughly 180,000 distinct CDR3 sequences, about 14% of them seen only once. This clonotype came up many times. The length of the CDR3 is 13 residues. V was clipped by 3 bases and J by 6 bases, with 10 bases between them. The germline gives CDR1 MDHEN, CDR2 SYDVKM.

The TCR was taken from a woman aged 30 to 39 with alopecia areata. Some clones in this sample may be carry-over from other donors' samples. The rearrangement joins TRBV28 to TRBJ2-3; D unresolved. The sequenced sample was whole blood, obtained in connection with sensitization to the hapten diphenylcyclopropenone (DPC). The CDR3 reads CASSLKAPDTQYF. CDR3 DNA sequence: TGTGCCAGCAGTTTGAAGGCACCCGATACGCAGTATTTT.